The 19 T cell receptor beta chains given below trace back to one sample, sequenced in a study of cytomegalovirus exposure and HLA in healthy donors (dated by TCRdb to about 2017). Libraries were made using the immunoSEQ multiplex PCR assay. The multiplex PCR relied on a mix of 60 forward primers for TCR Vbeta segments and 13 reverse primers for TCR Jbeta segments. This is the immuneACCESS table as TCRdb keeps it, with only in-frame sequences that have V and J called. A part of the clones is gone; compared with another copy, unresolved V genes explain less than half, and the rest is unexplained. The sample data list about 150,000 clones, and more than 75% of these were observed just once. Roughly 2.4% of the sample goes to the ten largest clones. The source material was PBMCs. Every receptor here comes from a young woman in good health and CMV-seronegative.

The V gene is TRBV29-1, the J gene TRBJ2-1; TRBD2 might be the D (6 bases). This CDR3 is 13 amino acids long. V was pared by 4 bases and J by 5 bases, with 12 bases between. Germline CDR1 SQVTM, CDR2 ANQGSEA. CDR3 sequence (DNA): TGCAGCGTTGCTAGGTGGGGGGACAATGAGCAGTTCTTC. Translated: CSVARWGDNEQFF.

The CDR3 region is CASSPRADSYEQYF. The CDR3 DNA follows: TGTGCCAGCAGTCCCCGCGCGGACAGCTACGAGCAGTACTTC. The chain links TRBV7-2 to TRBJ2-7, with a tentative D call TRBD1 (6 bases). Trimming left V 6 bases short and J 3 bases short, with 15 bases between. The germline CDR1 and CDR2 sequences are SGHTA and FQGNSA. This CDR3 has 14 amino acids.

The chain joins TRBV7-9 to TRBJ1-4; 8 bases fit TRBD1. There are 16 residues in the CDR3. CDR1 and CDR2 (germline): SEHNR, FQNEAQ (reference sequence). With 4 bases clipped from V and 6 bases from J, the junction kept 10 bases outside the gene matches. CDR3 sequence reads: CASSSLMGQEDEKLFF. The CDR3 coding sequence is TGTGCCAGCAGCTCGCTGATGGGACAGGAAGATGAAAAACTGTTTTTT.

CDR3 amino acids: CASSVGQNQPQHF. As DNA, the CDR3 is TGTGCCAGCAGTGTGGGCCAAAATCAGCCCCAGCATTTT. The rearrangement joins TRBV2 to TRBJ1-5; no firm D call. The CDR3 runs to 13 residues. The V gene's germline CDR1 is SNHLY and CDR2 FYNNEI. V lost 4 bases and J lost 4, with 8 bases in between.

This chain connects TRBV27 to TRBJ2-7; D perhaps matches TRBD1 (5 bases). CDR1 is MNHEY, CDR2 SMNVEV, per germline (reference sequence). This CDR3 is 13 amino acids long. V was clipped by 6 bases and J by 5 bases, with 14 bases between them. This CDR3 is CASRSSGINEQYF. The CDR3 DNA reads TGTGCCAGCAGGAGTTCAGGGATTAACGAGCAGTACTTC.

V and J are TRBV11-2 and TRBJ2-1, with 10 bases that match TRBD2. V lost 5 bases, J lost 8 bases, and 9 bases stayed unmatched. CDR1 and CDR2 (germline): SGHAT, FQNNGV. The CDR3 sequence is 15 residues long. The DNA of the CDR3 is TGTGCCAGCAGCCCCGCAGCGGGGGGGCTTTATGAGCAGTTCTTC. Translating it yields CASSPAAGGLYEQFF.

This sequence joins TRBV5-5 and TRBJ2-1; maybe TRBD2 (6 bases). The ends were cut back, 5 bases at V and 2 bases at J, with 17 bases in the middle. Germline CDR1 SGHKS, CDR2 YYEKEE (reference sequence). CDR3 length: 16 residues. The CDR3 here is CASSSSAGLTYNEQFF. The DNA for the CDR3 is TGTGCCAGCAGTTCCTCCGCGGGACTGACCTACAATGAGCAGTTCTTC.

The rearrangement links TRBV19 to TRBJ1-1, with D tentatively TRBD1 (5 bases). The CDR3 is made up of 16 amino acids. Trimming took 0 bases from V and 1 from J, leaving 12 bases between them. In germline, CDR1 is LNHDA, CDR2 SQIVND (reference sequence). Written as DNA, the CDR3 is TGTGCCAGTAGTATAGATGTCCGCAGGGCGAACACTGAAGCTTTCTTT. Its translation: CASSIDVRRANTEAFF.

This clone has ten or more counts. The rearrangement uses TRBV2 and TRBJ1-3; D not resolved. This CDR3 spans 13 amino acids. Trimming removed 11 bases from V and 2 bases from J, with 13 bases in between. Germline V CDR1 and CDR2: SNHLY, FYNNEI. Here the CDR3 DNA reads TGTGCCTCAACCGCGCAGGCTGGAAACACCATATATTTT. This gives the protein CASTAQAGNTIYF.

This clone was seen only a few times. The chain carries TRBV5-4 and TRBJ1-2; the match to TRBD1 covers 7 bases. CDR3 length equals 15 residues. Germline assignment: CDR1 SGHNT and CDR2 YYREEE (reference sequence). J lost 0 bases, V lost 4 bases, and 6 bases had no gene match. The CDR3 region has the DNA TGTGCCAGCAGCCGCCGGGACAGCACTAACTATGGCTACACCTTC. Residues: CASSRRDSTNYGYTF.

The chain carries TRBV7-9 and TRBJ2-2, with D hard to call. This CDR3 is built from 13 residues. The V gene lost 5 bases and the J gene lost 5 bases, with 9 bases spanning the gap. The germline V gene has CDR1 SEHNR and CDR2 FQNEAQ (reference sequence). The CDR3 sequence: CASSPPETGELFF. The CDR3, as DNA: TGTGCCAGCAGCCCCCCCGAGACCGGGGAGCTGTTTTTT.

The chain couples TRBV5-1 to TRBJ1-3; perhaps TRBD1 as D (6 bases). Looked up from germline, CDR1 is SGHRS and CDR2 is YFSETQ. The CDR3 contains 14 residues. The V gene lost 5 bases and the J gene lost 1 base, with 10 bases spanning the gap. The CDR3 reads CASSHGQSGNTIYF. The DNA of the CDR3 is TGCGCCAGCAGTCATGGACAGTCTGGAAACACCATATATTTT. The whole variable domain, filled in from reference TRBV5-1 and TRBJ1-3, reads KAGVTQTPRYLIKTRGQQVTLSCSPISGHRSVSWYQQTPGQGLQFLFEYFSETQRNKGNFPGRFSGRQFSNSRSEMNVSTLELGDSALYLCASSHGQSGNTIYFGEGSWLTVV.

J is TRBJ1-5 and V is TRBV11-2; 8 nucleotides align to TRBD1. Germline V gene sequence: CDR1 SGHAT, CDR2 FQNNGV. Trimming at V came to 4 bases and at J to 1 base, leaving 3 bases not matched to a gene. There are 15 residues in the CDR3. This chain's CDR3 is CASSSRTGSNQPQHF. CDR3 bases: TGTGCCAGCAGCTCTAGGACAGGGAGCAATCAGCCCCAGCATTTT.

As regards this clone: Mismatch with germline at one junction end may stem from a read error. The V and J genes are TRBV28 and TRBJ1-5; maybe TRBD1 (6 bases). Germline assignment: CDR1 MDHEN and CDR2 SYDVKM. This CDR3 has 14 residues. The CDR3 spells CGLGGPGRNQPQHF. CDR3 nucleotide sequence: TGCGGCTTGGGGGGGCCCGGCCGCAATCAGCCCCAGCATTTT. Drawing the rest from reference TRBV28 and TRBJ1-5, the complete variable domain is DVKVTQSSRYLVKRTGEKVFLECVQDMDHENMFWYRQDPGLGLRLIYFSYDVKMKEKGDIPEGYSVSREKKERFSLILESASTNQTSMYLCGLGGPGRNQPQHFGDGTRLSIL.

The DNA for the CDR3 is TGTGCCAGCAGTTTTGGGAGACAGGGGTATTATGGCTACACCTTC. The encoded protein is CASSFGRQGYYGYTF. The rearrangement links TRBV28 to TRBJ1-2, with 8 bases aligning to TRBD1. The CDR3 is 15 residues long. J lost 5 bases, V lost 3 bases, and 8 bases had no gene match. Looked up from germline, CDR1 is MDHEN and CDR2 is SYDVKM.

Concerning this clone: This specimen includes other DNA sequences encoding the same CDR3. This rearrangement joins TRBV7-9 to TRBJ2-7; TRBD1 matches at 10 bases. V dropped 4 bases and J dropped 3; count of bases not matched to a gene: 3. CDR1 and CDR2 (germline): SEHNR, FQNEAQ (reference sequence). The CDR3 has 14 amino acids. CDR3 DNA sequence: TGTGCCAGCAGCTCTGGGACAGGGGACTACGAGCAGTACTTC. This sequence encodes CASSSGTGDYEQYF. The entire variable domain, with the rest obtained from reference TRBV7-9 and TRBJ2-7, is as follows: DTGVSQNPRHKITKRGQNVTFRCDPISEHNRLYWYRQTLGQGPEFLTYFQNEAQLEKSRLLSDRFSAERPKGSFSTLEIQRTEQGDSAMYLCASSSGTGDYEQYFGPGTRLTVT.

A few counts support this clone. The J gene is TRBJ2-7, the V gene TRBV4-3; 9 nucleotides line up with TRBD2. The CDR3 is 16 residues long. The germline V gene encodes CDR1 LGHNA and CDR2 YSLEER. The trim removed 0 bases at V and 8 bases at J, leaving 11 bases unmatched. The CDR3 here is CASSQDSGGSRGKQYF. Written as DNA, the CDR3 is TGCGCCAGCAGCCAAGATAGCGGGGGATCCCGAGGGAAGCAGTACTTC.

This chain joins TRBV29-1 and TRBJ2-3; TRBD1 matches at 9 bases. J lost 3 bases, V lost 2 bases, and 3 bases had no gene match. This CDR3 has 14 amino acids. Germline V gives CDR1 SQVTM, CDR2 ANQGSEA. The CDR3 loop is CSVELDRGTDTQYF. CDR3 sequence (DNA): TGCAGCGTTGAACTGGACAGGGGAACAGATACGCAGTATTTT.

V gene TRBV4-3 combines with J gene TRBJ2-1; 7 bases match TRBD2. The CDR3 is 14 amino acids. Germline trimming cut 2 bases from V and 8 bases from J; bases unmatched to any gene: 6. Looked up from germline, CDR1 is LGHNA and CDR2 is YSLEER. This chain's CDR3 is CASSQLSGADEQFF. The CDR3 nucleotides read TGCGCCAGCAGCCAACTAAGCGGGGCCGATGAGCAGTTCTTC.